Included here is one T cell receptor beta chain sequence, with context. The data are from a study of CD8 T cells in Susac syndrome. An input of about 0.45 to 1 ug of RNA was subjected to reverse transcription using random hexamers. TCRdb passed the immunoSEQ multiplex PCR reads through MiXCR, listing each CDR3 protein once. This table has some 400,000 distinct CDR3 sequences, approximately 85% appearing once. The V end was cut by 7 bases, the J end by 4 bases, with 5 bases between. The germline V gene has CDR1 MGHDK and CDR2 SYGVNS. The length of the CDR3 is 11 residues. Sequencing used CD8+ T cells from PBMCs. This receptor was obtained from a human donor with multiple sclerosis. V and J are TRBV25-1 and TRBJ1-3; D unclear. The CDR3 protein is CASIEGNTIYF. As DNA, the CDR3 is TGTGCCAGCATTGAGGGAAACACCATATATTTT.